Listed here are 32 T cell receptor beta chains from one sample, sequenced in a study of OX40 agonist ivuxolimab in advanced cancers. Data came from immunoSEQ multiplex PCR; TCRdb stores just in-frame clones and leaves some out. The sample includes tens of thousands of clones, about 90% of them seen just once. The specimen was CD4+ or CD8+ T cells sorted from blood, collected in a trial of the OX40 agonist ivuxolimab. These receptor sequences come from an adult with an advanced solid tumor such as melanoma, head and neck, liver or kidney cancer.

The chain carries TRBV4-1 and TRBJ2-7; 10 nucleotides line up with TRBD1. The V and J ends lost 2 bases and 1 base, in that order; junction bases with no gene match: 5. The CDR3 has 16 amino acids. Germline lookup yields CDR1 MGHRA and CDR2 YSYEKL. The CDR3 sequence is CASSQPGQGSSYEQYF. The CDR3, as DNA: TGCGCCAGCAGCCAACCGGGACAGGGGTCATCCTACGAGCAGTACTTC.

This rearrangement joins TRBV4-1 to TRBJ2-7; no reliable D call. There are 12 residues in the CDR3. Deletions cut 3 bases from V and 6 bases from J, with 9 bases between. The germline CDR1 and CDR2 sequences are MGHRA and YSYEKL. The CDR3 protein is CASSQDMGEQYF. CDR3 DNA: TGCGCCAGCAGCCAGGATATGGGCGAGCAGTACTTC.

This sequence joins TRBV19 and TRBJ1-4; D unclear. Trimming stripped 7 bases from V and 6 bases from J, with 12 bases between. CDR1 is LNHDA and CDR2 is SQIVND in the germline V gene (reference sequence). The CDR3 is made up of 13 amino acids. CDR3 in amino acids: CASNALTDEKLFF. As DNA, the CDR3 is TGTGCCAGTAACGCCCTCACGGATGAAAAACTGTTTTTT. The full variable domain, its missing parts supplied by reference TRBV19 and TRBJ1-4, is DGGITQSPKYLFRKEGQNVTLSCEQNLNHDAMYWYRQDPGQGLRLIYYSQIVNDFQKGDIAEGYSVSREKKESFPLTVTSAQKNPTAFYLCASNALTDEKLFFGSGTQLSVL.

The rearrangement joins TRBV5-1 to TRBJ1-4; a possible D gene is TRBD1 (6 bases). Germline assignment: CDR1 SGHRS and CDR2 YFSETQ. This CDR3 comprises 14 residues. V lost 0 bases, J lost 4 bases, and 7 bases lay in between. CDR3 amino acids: CASSLGQVNEKLFF. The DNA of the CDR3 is TGCGCCAGCAGCTTGGGACAGGTTAATGAAAAACTGTTTTTT.

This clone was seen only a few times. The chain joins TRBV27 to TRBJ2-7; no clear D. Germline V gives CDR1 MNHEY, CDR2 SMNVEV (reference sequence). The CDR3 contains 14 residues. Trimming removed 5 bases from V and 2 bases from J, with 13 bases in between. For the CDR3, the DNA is TGTGCCAGCAGTCTACAGATAAACACCTACGAGCAGTACTTC. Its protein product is CASSLQINTYEQYF.

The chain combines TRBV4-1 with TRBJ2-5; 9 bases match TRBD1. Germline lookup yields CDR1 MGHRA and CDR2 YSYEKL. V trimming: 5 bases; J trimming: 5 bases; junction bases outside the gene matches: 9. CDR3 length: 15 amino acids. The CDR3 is CASSGQGPDGETQYF. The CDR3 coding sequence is TGCGCCAGCAGCGGACAGGGGCCCGATGGGGAGACCCAGTACTTC.

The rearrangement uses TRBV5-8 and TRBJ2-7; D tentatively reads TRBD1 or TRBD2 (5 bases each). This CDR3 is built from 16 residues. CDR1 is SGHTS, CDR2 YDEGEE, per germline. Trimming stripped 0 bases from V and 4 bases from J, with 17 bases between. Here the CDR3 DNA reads TGTGCCAGCAGCTTGGCTTCGTGGGGGTCGCGGTACGAGCAGTACTTC. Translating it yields CASSLASWGSRYEQYF.

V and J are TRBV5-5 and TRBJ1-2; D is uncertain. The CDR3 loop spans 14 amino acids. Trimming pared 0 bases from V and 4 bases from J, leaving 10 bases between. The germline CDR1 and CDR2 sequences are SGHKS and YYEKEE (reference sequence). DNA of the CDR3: TGTGCCAGCAGCTTGGCCTCTGTAGGCTATGGCTACACCTTC. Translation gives CASSLASVGYGYTF.

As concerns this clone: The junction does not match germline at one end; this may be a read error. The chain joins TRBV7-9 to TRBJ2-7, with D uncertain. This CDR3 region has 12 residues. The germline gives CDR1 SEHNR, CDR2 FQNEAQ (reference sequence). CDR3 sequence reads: CASCFDTYEQYF. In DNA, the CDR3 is TGTGCCAGCTGCTTTGACACCTACGAGCAGTACTTC. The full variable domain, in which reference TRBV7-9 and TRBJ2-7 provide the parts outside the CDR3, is DTGVSQNPRHKITKRGQNVTFRCDPISEHNRLYWYRQTLGQGPEFLTYFQNEAQLEKSRLLSDRFSAERPKGSFSTLEIQRTEQGDSAMYLCASCFDTYEQYFGPGTRLTVT.

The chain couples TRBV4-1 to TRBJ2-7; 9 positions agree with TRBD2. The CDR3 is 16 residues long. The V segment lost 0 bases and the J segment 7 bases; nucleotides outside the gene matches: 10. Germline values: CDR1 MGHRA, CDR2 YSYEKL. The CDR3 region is CASSQDMSSGDTEQYF. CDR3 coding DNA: TGCGCCAGCAGCCAAGATATGTCTAGCGGGGATACAGAGCAGTACTTC.

In DNA, the CDR3 is TGTGCCAGCAGTCAGGGGGCCGGGGAGCTGTTTTTT. The encoded protein is CASSQGAGELFF. The chain combines TRBV6-4 with TRBJ2-2; 7 nucleotides align to TRBD1. This CDR3 is 12 amino acids long. The V gene end was trimmed by 5 bases and the J gene end by 6 bases; junction bases not matched to a gene: 0. The germline gives CDR1 MRHNA, CDR2 SNTAGT.

The CDR3 bases are TGTGCCAGTAGTATCCTCCTCGGGACAGGGACCTACGAGCAGTACTTC. It is translated as CASSILLGTGTYEQYF. The V gene is TRBV19, the J gene TRBJ2-7; 9 bases map to TRBD1. Losses at the gene ends were 3 bases for V and 2 bases for J; bases not matched to a gene: 8. This CDR3 region has 16 residues. Germline V gene sequence: CDR1 LNHDA, CDR2 SQIVND (reference sequence).

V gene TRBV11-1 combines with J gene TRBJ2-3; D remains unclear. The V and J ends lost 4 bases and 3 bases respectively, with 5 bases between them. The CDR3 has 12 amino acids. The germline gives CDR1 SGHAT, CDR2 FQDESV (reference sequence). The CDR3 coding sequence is TGTGCCAGCAGCTCCCTAACAGATACGCAGTATTTT. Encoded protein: CASSSLTDTQYF.

CDR3 bases: TGCGCCAGCAGCCCTGGGACAGGGGGAATCTATGGCTACACCTTC. As protein: CASSPGTGGIYGYTF. The chain joins TRBV4-1 to TRBJ1-2, with 11 bases aligning to TRBD1. Trimming took 4 bases from V and 4 from J; bases not matched to a gene: 5. The CDR3 is made up of 15 amino acids. Germline V gene sequence: CDR1 MGHRA, CDR2 YSYEKL.

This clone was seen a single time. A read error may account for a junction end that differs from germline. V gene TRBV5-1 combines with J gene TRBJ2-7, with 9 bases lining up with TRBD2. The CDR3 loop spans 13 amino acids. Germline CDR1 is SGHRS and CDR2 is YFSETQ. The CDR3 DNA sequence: TGCGCCAGCAGGTTGGCGGGGGGGGACGAGCAGTACTTC. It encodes CASRLAGGDEQYF.

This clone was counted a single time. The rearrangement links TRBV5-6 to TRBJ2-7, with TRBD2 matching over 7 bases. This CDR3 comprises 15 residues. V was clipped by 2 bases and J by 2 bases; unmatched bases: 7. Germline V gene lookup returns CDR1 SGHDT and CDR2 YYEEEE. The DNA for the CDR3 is TGTGCCAGCAGCTTTGGGTGGGGGGGAGCCTACGAGCAGTACTTC. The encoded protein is CASSFGWGGAYEQYF. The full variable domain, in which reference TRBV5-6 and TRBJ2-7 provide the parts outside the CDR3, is DAGVTQSPTHLIKTRGQQVTLRCSPKSGHDTVSWYQQALGQGPQFIFQYYEEEERQRGNFPDRFSGHQFPNYSSELNVNALLLGDSALYLCASSFGWGGAYEQYFGPGTRLTVT.

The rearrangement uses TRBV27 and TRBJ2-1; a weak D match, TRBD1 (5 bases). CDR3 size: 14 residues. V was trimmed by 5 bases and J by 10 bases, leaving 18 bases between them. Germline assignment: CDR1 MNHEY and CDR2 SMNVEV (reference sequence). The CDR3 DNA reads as TGTGCCAGCAGTCCTAGACAGTTTCAAGCGGAGCAGTTCTTC. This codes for CASSPRQFQAEQFF.

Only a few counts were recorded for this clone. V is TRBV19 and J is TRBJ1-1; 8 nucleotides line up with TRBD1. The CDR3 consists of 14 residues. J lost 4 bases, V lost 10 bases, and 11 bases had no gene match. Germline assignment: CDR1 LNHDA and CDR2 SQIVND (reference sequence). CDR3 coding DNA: TGTGCCACTAACTTAGGGACAGGAGGCACTGAAGCTTTCTTT. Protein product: CATNLGTGGTEAFF.

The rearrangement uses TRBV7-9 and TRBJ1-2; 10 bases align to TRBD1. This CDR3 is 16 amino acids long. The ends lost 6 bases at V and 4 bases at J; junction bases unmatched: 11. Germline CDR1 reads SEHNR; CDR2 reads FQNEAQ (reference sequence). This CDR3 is CASRPTGGSFSYGYTF. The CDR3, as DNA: TGTGCCAGCAGACCGACAGGGGGCTCTTTCTCCTATGGCTACACCTTC.

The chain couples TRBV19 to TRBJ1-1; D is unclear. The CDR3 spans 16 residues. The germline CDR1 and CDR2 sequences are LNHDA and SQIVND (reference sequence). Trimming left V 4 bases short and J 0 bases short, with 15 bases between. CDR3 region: CASSTLQAYMNTEAFF. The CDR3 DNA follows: TGTGCCAGTAGTACCCTTCAGGCTTACATGAACACTGAAGCTTTCTTT.

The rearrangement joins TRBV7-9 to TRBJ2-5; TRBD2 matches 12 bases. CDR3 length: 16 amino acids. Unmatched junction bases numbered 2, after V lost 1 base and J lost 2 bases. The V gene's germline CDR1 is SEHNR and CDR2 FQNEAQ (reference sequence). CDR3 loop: CASSLGTSGAQETQYF. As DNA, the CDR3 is TGTGCCAGCAGCTTAGGGACTAGCGGGGCGCAAGAGACCCAGTACTTC.

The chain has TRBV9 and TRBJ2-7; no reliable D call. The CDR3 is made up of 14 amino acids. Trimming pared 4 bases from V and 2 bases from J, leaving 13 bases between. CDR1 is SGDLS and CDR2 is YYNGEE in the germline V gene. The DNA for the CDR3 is TGTGCCAGCAGCCCCGGTTCGGCAGCCTACGAGCAGTACTTC. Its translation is CASSPGSAAYEQYF.

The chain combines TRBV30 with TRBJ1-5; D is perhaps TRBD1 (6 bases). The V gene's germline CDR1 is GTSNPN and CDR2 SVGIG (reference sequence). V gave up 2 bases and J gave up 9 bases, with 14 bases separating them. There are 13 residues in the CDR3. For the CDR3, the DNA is TGTGCCTGGAGTTTAGGGGGGGAAGGGCCCCAGCATTTT. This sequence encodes CAWSLGGEGPQHF.

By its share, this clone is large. CDR3 sequence: CACGWDTGELFF. CDR3 DNA sequence: TGTGCCTGCGGTTGGGACACCGGGGAGCTGTTTTTT. This rearrangement joins TRBV30 to TRBJ2-2; D call uncertain. CDR3 size: 12 residues. V was shortened by 6 bases and J by 3 bases, with 8 bases between the two germline ends. The germline CDR1 and CDR2 sequences are GTSNPN and SVGIG (reference sequence).

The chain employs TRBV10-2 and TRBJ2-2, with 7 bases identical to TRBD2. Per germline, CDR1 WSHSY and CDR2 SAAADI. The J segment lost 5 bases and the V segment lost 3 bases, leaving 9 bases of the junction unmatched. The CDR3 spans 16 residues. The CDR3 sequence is CASSDTGTTQTGELFF. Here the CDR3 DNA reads TGCGCCAGCAGTGATACCGGGACTACTCAGACCGGGGAGCTGTTTTTT.

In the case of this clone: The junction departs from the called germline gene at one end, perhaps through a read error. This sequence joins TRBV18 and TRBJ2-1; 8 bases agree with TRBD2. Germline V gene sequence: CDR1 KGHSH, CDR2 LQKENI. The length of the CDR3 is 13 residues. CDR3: CASAPAGGNEQFF. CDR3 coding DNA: TGTGCCAGCGCACCCGCGGGAGGCAATGAGCAGTTCTTC.

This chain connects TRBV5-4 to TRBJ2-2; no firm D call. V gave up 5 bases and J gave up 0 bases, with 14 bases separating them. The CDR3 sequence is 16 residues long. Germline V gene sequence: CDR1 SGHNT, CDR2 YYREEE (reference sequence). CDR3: CASSTDDGPNTGELFF. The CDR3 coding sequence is TGTGCCAGCAGTACTGACGACGGCCCGAACACCGGGGAGCTGTTTTTT.

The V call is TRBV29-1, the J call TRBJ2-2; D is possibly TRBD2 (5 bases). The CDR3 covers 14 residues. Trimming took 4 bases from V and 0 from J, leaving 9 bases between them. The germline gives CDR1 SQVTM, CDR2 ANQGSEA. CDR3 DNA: TGCAGCGTTGGAACGGGAACGAACACCGGGGAGCTGTTTTTT. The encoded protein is CSVGTGTNTGELFF.

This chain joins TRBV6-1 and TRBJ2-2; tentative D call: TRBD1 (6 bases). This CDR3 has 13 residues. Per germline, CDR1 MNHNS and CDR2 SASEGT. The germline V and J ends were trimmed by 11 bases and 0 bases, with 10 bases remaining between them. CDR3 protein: CAGRTANTGELFF. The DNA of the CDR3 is TGTGCCGGAAGGACAGCGAACACCGGGGAGCTGTTTTTT.

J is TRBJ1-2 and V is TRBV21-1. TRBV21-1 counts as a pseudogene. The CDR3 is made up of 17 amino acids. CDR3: CASSPKVQGAGLCGYTF. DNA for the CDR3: TGTGCCAGCAGCCCAAAGGTCCAGGGCGCAGGACTATGTGGCTACACCTTC.

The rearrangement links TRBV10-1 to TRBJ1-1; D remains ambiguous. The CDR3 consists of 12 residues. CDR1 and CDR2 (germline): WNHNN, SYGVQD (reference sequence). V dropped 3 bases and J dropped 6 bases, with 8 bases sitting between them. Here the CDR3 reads CASSEGFAEAFF. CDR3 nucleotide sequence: TGCGCCAGCAGTGAAGGGTTCGCTGAAGCTTTCTTT.

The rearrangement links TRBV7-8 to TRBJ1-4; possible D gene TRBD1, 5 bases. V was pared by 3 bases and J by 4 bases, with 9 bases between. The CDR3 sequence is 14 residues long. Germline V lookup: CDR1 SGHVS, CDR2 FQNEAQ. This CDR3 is CASSFQGNNEKLFF. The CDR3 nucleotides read TGTGCCAGCAGCTTTCAGGGCAATAATGAAAAACTGTTTTTT.